At least ten counts were recorded for the clone carrying this T cell receptor beta chain. Beta-chain TCR CDR3 regions were amplified from RNA transcripts. Second-round multiplex PCR followed a first-round RT-PCR using HTBI primers. TCRdb redid the calling of the multiplex PCR reads with MiXCR, one entry per CDR3 protein. The sample contains 900,000 to 1,200,000 distinct CDR3 sequences, 35% to 40% of which appear only once. The data belong to a study of Graves' ophthalmopathy and Graves' hyperthyroidism. In germline, CDR1 is SGHDN, CDR2 FVKESK. This CDR3 contains 13 residues. V lost 3 bases to trimming and J lost 1 base, with 6 bases between them.

The specimen was peripheral blood or thyroid tissue (not recorded which). The TCR sequence derives from an adult man with Graves' hyperthyroidism. V and J are TRBV14 and TRBJ1-1, with a weak D call TRBD1 (5 bases). In nucleotides, the CDR3 is TGTGCCAGCAGCCAGGGGGAGAACACTGAAGCTTTCTTT. Its protein product is CASSQGENTEAFF.